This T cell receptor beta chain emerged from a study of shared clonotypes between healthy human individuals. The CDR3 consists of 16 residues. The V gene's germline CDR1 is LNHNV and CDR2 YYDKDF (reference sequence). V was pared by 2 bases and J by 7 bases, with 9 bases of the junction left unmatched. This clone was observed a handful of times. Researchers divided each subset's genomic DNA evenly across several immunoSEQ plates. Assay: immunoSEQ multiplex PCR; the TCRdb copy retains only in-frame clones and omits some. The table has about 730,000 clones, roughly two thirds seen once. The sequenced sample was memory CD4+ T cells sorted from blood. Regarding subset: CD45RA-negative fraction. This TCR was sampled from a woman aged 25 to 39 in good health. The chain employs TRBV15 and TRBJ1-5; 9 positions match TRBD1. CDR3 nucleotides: TGTGCCACCAGCAGACGAACAGGGGGCGCGGGACAGCCCCAGCATTTT. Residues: CATSRRTGGAGQPQHF.